Listed below are T cell receptor beta chains from one sample, sequenced in a study of cytomegalovirus exposure and HLA in healthy donors. The assay was immunoSEQ multiplex PCR, and TCRdb's table has in-frame clones only and misses some. This sample has 150,000 to 200,000 clones, with around 78% found just once. The source material was PBMCs. These receptors came from a woman aged 35 to 49 in good health and CMV-seronegative. Each CDR3 is given with its conserved first and last residue. A D gene is named only where the DNA matches it firmly. Clone sizes are given selectively: once, few, many, or a class where the clone is expanded.

cdr3_nt cdr3_aa clone_size j_call d_call v_call
TGTGCCAGCAGCTTGGTTCTAGCGGGAGGGCCCGGGACAGATACGCAGTATTTT CASSLVLAGGPGTDTQYF few TRBJ2-3 TRBD2 TRBV5-4
TGTGCCAGCTCACCATCTAGGGACAGGTCCACCTACGAGCAGTACTTC CASSPSRDRSTYEQYF . TRBJ2-7 TRBD1 TRBV18
TGCAGCGCTGGGACTAGCGGAATACCCAATGAGCAGTTCTTC CSAGTSGIPNEQFF . TRBJ2-1 TRBD2 TRBV29-1
TGTGCCAGTAGATTTCAGGGTTTAAGTGGACAAGGCTACACCTTC CASRFQGLSGQGYTF . TRBJ1-2 . TRBV19
TGTGCCAGCAGCCAAGGAGAGACAGGTAGCAATCAGCCCCAGCATTTT CASSQGETGSNQPQHF . TRBJ1-5 . TRBV4-2
TGTGCCAGCAGCTCTCCCGGGAGATCCTACGAGCAGTACTTC CASSSPGRSYEQYF . TRBJ2-7 . TRBV5-6
TGCGCCAGCAGCTTGGGGGGGCTCCAATCGGTCGAGCAGTACTTC CASSLGGLQSVEQYF . TRBJ2-7 . TRBV5-1
TGTGCCAGCAGCGTAGGAGGGTTAGCGGGCCCTTTCGGGGATACGCAGTATTTT CASSVGGLAGPFGDTQYF . TRBJ2-3 TRBD2 TRBV9
TGTGCCATCAGTGATGGGGCTAGCGGAAGCACAGATACGCAGTATTTT CAISDGASGSTDTQYF . TRBJ2-3 TRBD2 TRBV10-3
TGCGCCAGCAGTCTAGGGGGAATCGGCACAGATACGCAGTATTTT CASSLGGIGTDTQYF . TRBJ2-3 . TRBV5-1
TGCGCCAGCAGCATTGGGGGACAGGGGAGGTCCTACGAGCAGTACTTC CASSIGGQGRSYEQYF . TRBJ2-7 TRBD1 TRBV5-1
TGTGCCAGCGGAGGGATCCTTCAGCCCCAGCATTTT CASGGILQPQHF . TRBJ1-5 . TRBV28
TGTGCCAGCAGTAGGTGGGACAGTACAAATGAGCAGTTCTTC CASSRWDSTNEQFF . TRBJ2-1 TRBD1 TRBV27
TGTGCCAGCAGCCCCTCCGGCACAGATACGCAGTATTTT CASSPSGTDTQYF . TRBJ2-3 . TRBV9
TGTGCCAGCACTAGGAGGGGACAGGGGGACACCGGGGAGCTGTTTTTT CASTRRGQGDTGELFF . TRBJ2-2 TRBD1 TRBV5-6
TGTGCCAGCAGGTGGGGGGTCCTTCGCACAGATACGCAGTATTTT CASRWGVLRTDTQYF . TRBJ2-3 . TRBV6-1
TGCGCCAGCAGCCGGGACAGGGGGGTTGGAAACACCATATATTTT CASSRDRGVGNTIYF . TRBJ1-3 TRBD1 TRBV5-1
TGTGCCAGCAGCTCTTACTCCAGGGAAACTGAAGCTTTCTTT CASSSYSRETEAFF . TRBJ1-1 . TRBV7-9
TGTGCCAGCAGCCCCACGGTATCCTACAATGAGCAGTTCTTC CASSPTVSYNEQFF . TRBJ2-1 . TRBV27
TGTGCCAGCAGTGAGGAGTTTCATAAAGCTTTCTTT CASSEEFHKAFF . TRBJ1-1 . TRBV6-1
TGTGCCAGCAGTGATTTCGGACGGGACAACGAGCAGTACTTC CASSDFGRDNEQYF . TRBJ2-7 . TRBV25-1
TGTGCCTGGAGTGTAGACCGGGGCGAGCAGTACTTC CAWSVDRGEQYF . TRBJ2-7 . TRBV30
TGTGCCAGTAGTATTAGGAGGACAGATACGCAGTATTTT CASSIRRTDTQYF . TRBJ2-3 . TRBV19
TGTGCCAGTAGAGAGACCGGGACAGACAACACCGGGGAGCTGTTTTTT CASRETGTDNTGELFF . TRBJ2-2 TRBD1 TRBV19
TGTGCCAGTAGTTACAGGGGGCCAACATATGGCTACACCTTC CASSYRGPTYGYTF . TRBJ1-2 TRBD1 TRBV19
TGTGCCAGCAGCTTAACCGGGACTGATACGCAGTATTTT CASSLTGTDTQYF . TRBJ2-3 . TRBV5-4
TGTGCCATCAGTGAGGAACCCGGGGGGGGTCGGGGATCGTACAATGAGCAGTTCTTC CAISEEPGGGRGSYNEQFF once TRBJ2-1 TRBD2 TRBV10-3
TGTGCCTGGCGACCGGGACTAGCTAATGAAAAACTGTTTTTT CAWRPGLANEKLFF . TRBJ1-4 . TRBV30
TGCGCCAGCAGCTATTCTAGCGGGAGCGGTACCGGGGAGCTGTTTTTT CASSYSSGSGTGELFF . TRBJ2-2 TRBD2 TRBV5-1
TGTGCCAGCAGCTTAAGATCCGGCGGGAACAAACACAATGAGCAGTTCTTC CASSLRSGGNKHNEQFF . TRBJ2-1 . TRBV7-3
TGTGCCAGCAGCCGACAGTACACCGGGGAGCTGTTTTTT CASSRQYTGELFF few TRBJ2-2 . TRBV5-6
TGTGCCAGCAGCGACGGACAGGGGAACACTGAAGCTTTCTTT CASSDGQGNTEAFF . TRBJ1-1 TRBD1 TRBV6-6
TGTGCCAGCAGTTCGACTAGCGGGGAGGCTACAGATACGCAGTATTTT CASSSTSGEATDTQYF . TRBJ2-3 TRBD2 TRBV6-5
TGCAGTGCTAGAGATATACGGGAGCAGTACTTC CSARDIREQYF . TRBJ2-7 . TRBV20-1
TGTGCCAGCAGCTACCGGGACTCCGTACAGACCCAGTACTTC CASSYRDSVQTQYF once TRBJ2-5 . TRBV5-6
TGTGCCAGCAGCCCCGAGCGGGGAGGAACAGATACGCAGTATTTT CASSPERGGTDTQYF . TRBJ2-3 TRBD2 TRBV14
TGTGCCAGCAGTTTGTCGGGACTAGCGCGGGATTCCTACAATGAGCAGTTCTTC CASSLSGLARDSYNEQFF . TRBJ2-1 TRBD2 TRBV28
TGCAGCGTTGGTAGGCGGGAGGGGGTAACAGATACGCAGTATTTT CSVGRREGVTDTQYF . TRBJ2-3 TRBD2 TRBV29-1
TGTGCTAGTGGTCTGGGACTAGCGGACACAGATACGCAGTATTTT CASGLGLADTDTQYF . TRBJ2-3 TRBD2 TRBV12-5
TGTGCCAGCAGCCCGGGACAGGGAGGGTATCAGCCCCAGCATTTT CASSPGQGGYQPQHF . TRBJ1-5 TRBD1 TRBV7-6
TGTGCCAGCAGTGAACGGGGGGCTCAGTACTTC CASSERGAQYF . TRBJ2-7 . TRBV6-5
TGTGCCATCAGTGGGAGCGGGCAGAGTGAGCAGTTCTTC CAISGSGQSEQFF . TRBJ2-1 . TRBV10-3
TGTGCCAGTAGCCCCGGGACAGGGGGGTACGAGCAGTACTTC CASSPGTGGYEQYF . TRBJ2-7 TRBD1 TRBV19
TGCGCCAGCAGCTTGGGCCTCCTGCAGGGTAACACTGAAGCTTTCTTT CASSLGLLQGNTEAFF . TRBJ1-1 . TRBV5-1
TGTGCCAGCAGTTCCTGGACAGGGGGAACCGGGGAGCTGTTTTTT CASSSWTGGTGELFF . TRBJ2-2 TRBD1 TRBV6-6
TGTGCCAGCACATATGGGACAGACTGTTCCTACGAGCAGTACTTC CASTYGTDCSYEQYF . TRBJ2-7 . TRBV21-1
TGTGCCAGCAGCCTCACAAGTGGCTATGGCTACACCTTC CASSLTSGYGYTF . TRBJ1-2 . TRBV7-9
TGTGCCAGCACCCGACAGCCTACTAACTATGGCTACACCTTC CASTRQPTNYGYTF . TRBJ1-2 . TRBV6-1
TGTGCCAGCAGCTCGGTTCCGGGAGAGACCCAGTACTTC CASSSVPGETQYF . TRBJ2-5 . TRBV5-4
TGCGCCAGCAGCGGCCGACAGGGCGGGAACACTGAAGCTTTCTTT CASSGRQGGNTEAFF . TRBJ1-1 TRBD1 TRBV5-1
TGTGCCAGCAGCCTCCGGGGAGCGTCCTACAATGAGCAGTTCTTC CASSLRGASYNEQFF . TRBJ2-1 . TRBV7-9
TGTGCCAGCAGACGAAACGCGAGACAGCAAGATACGCAGTATTTT CASRRNARQQDTQYF . TRBJ2-3 . TRBV27
TGTGCCAGCAGCCCAGTGGAGGGCAATGAGCAGTTCTTC CASSPVEGNEQFF . TRBJ2-1 . TRBV5-6